Here is one TCR beta chain with its context. Its antigen remains unidentified. Quantitative 5'-RACE with molecular barcodes was used to make the TCR beta libraries. TCRdb recomputed calls from the 5' RACE reads with MiXCR, one row per CDR3 protein. The table has around 220,000 distinct CDR3 sequences, 15% to 20% seen once. The data belong to a study of CD8 T cells in ankylosing spondylitis. Germline-derived CDR1 and CDR2 are MGHDK and SYGVNS. The length of the CDR3 is 13 residues. Deletions cut 2 bases from V and 9 bases from J, with 11 bases between. Findings of the study overall: Ankylosing spondylitis blood seemed to carry a telltale TCR beta motif made of about 8 highly homologous variants. The study looked at matched synovial fluid samples from ankylosing spondylitis patients. Disease-linked clones were reported to be significantly enriched there. Clones linked with disease were CD8+ and fairly uncommon in the peripheral blood. Earlier reports found some motif variants in synovial fluid and blood in reactive arthritis.

The clonotype was recovered from a male donor with ankylosing spondylitis. The rearrangement uses TRBV25-1 and TRBJ2-1; maybe TRBD1 (6 bases). Sequencing input: blood, either unsorted or a sorted T cell fraction (not recorded which). The CDR3 nucleotides are TGTGCCAGCAGTGAAGTCAGGGGCAGTGAGCAGTTCTTC. Its translation: CASSEVRGSEQFF. Complete variable domain (other parts from reference TRBV25-1 and TRBJ2-1): EADIYQTPRYLVIGTGKKITLECSQTMGHDKMYWYQQDPGMELHLIHYSYGVNSTEKGDLSSESTVSRIRTEHFPLTLESARPSHTSQYLCASSEVRGSEQFFGPGTRLTVL.